The subject of this entry is one TCR beta chain. Libraries were prepared by immunoSEQ multiplex PCR; TCRdb keeps only in-frame clonotypes and omits some of them. Of about 77,000 clones listed, nearly 95% are singletons. The CDR3 has 14 residues. From germline, CDR1 is LNHDA and CDR2 SQIVND (reference sequence). After removal of 6 bases from V and 5 bases from J, the junction contained 8 bases not matched to a gene. The record originates from a study of OX40 agonist ivuxolimab in advanced cancers. The sample in question was CD4+ or CD8+ T cells sorted from blood, obtained in a trial of the OX40 agonist ivuxolimab. The chain carries TRBV19 and TRBJ2-7; TRBD1 matches 9 bases. The receptor comes from an adult with an advanced solid tumor such as melanoma, head and neck, liver or kidney cancer. The DNA of the CDR3 is TGTGCCAGTAGCCCGGGACAGGGTGGCAACGAGCAGTACTTC. It encodes CASSPGQGGNEQYF. Together with reference TRBV19 and TRBJ2-7, the CDR3 gives the full variable domain: DGGITQSPKYLFRKEGQNVTLSCEQNLNHDAMYWYRQDPGQGLRLIYYSQIVNDFQKGDIAEGYSVSREKKESFPLTVTSAQKNPTAFYLCASSPGQGGNEQYFGPGTRLTVT.